Each of the 24 T cell receptor beta chains below was sequenced from the same sample in a study of response to subunit inactivated influenza vaccine. TCRdb re-called the RT-PCR reads through MiXCR, storing one row per CDR3 protein. The data contain just under 250,000 distinct CDR3 sequences, 12% of them singletons. This specimen consisted of non-naive T cells sorted from PBMCs, obtained roughly 15 days before vaccination. The receptors were gathered from a man aged 50-60 years who received an inactivated influenza vaccine.

This clonotype was detected many times. The chain recombines TRBV15 with TRBJ2-1; D uncertain. The CDR3 is 12 amino acids. Germline assignment: CDR1 LNHNV and CDR2 YYDKDF (reference sequence). V was cut by 3 bases and J by 7 bases, with 7 bases left in between. CDR3 sequence: CATSSLGNEQFF. For the CDR3, the DNA is TGTGCCACCAGCAGTCTGGGGAATGAGCAGTTCTTC.

The chain has TRBV20-1 and TRBJ2-1; 9 positions agree with TRBD2. The CDR3 has 16 residues. Germline CDR1 DFQATT, CDR2 SNEGSKA (reference sequence). Germline trimming cut 4 bases from V and 3 bases from J; bases unmatched to any gene: 10. CDR3 in DNA: TGCAGTGCTAAGAGGGCGGGAGGGGGTTTCTACAATGAGCAGTTCTTC. Translation gives CSAKRAGGGFYNEQFF.

This clonotype is medium-sized (0.01 to 0.1%) in the sample. The chain recombines TRBV15 with TRBJ2-2; 9 bases agree with TRBD1. The CDR3 totals 17 residues. CDR1 and CDR2 from the germline V gene are LNHNV and YYDKDF (reference sequence). V gave up 0 bases and J gave up 4 bases; unmatched junction bases: 6. Written as DNA, the CDR3 is TGTGCCACCAGCAGAGATAGGGGGACAGGGCCCACCGGGGAGCTGTTTTTT. It translates to CATSRDRGTGPTGELFF.

The V gene is TRBV20-1, the J gene TRBJ2-5, with D unresolved. This CDR3 is built from 12 residues. Trimming took 5 bases from V and 5 from J, leaving 12 bases between them. CDR1 and CDR2 (germline): DFQATT, SNEGSKA (reference sequence). This CDR3 reads CSASRLQETQYF. CDR3 sequence (DNA): TGCAGTGCTTCCCGGTTACAGGAGACCCAGTACTTC.

The V and J genes are TRBV4-3 and TRBJ2-2; TRBD2 agrees at 12 bases. The CDR3 is 17 amino acids. The J segment lost 2 bases and the V segment lost 3 bases, leaving 4 bases of the junction unmatched. Germline V gives CDR1 LGHNA, CDR2 YSLEER. The CDR3, as DNA: TGCGCCAGCAGCCAGTTACTAGCGGGGGGAAACACCGGGGAGCTGTTTTTT. Translating gives CASSQLLAGGNTGELFF.

The rearrangement uses TRBV5-5 and TRBJ1-1; D not certain. Trimming took 1 base from V and 5 from J, leaving 9 bases between them. CDR3 length: 13 amino acids. Germline-derived CDR1 and CDR2 are SGHKS and YYEKEE (reference sequence). The CDR3: CASSLFPETEAFF. DNA of the CDR3: TGTGCCAGCAGCTTGTTCCCAGAAACTGAAGCTTTCTTT.

This clonotype was recorded many times. V usage is TRBV7-2 and J usage is TRBJ2-7, with 9 bases fitting TRBD2. V lost 4 bases and J lost 0; bases outside the gene matches: 4. The CDR3 has 15 residues. From germline, CDR1 is SGHTA and CDR2 FQGNSA. The CDR3 is CASSWYSGSSYEQYF. CDR3 nucleotide sequence: TGTGCCAGCAGCTGGTATAGCGGGAGCTCCTACGAGCAGTACTTC.

This clonotype has a handful of counts. The chain employs TRBV4-2 and TRBJ1-6; TRBD1 matches 10 bases. The CDR3 totals 17 residues. Germline CDR1 and CDR2: LGHNA and YNFKEQ. Germline trimming cut 1 base from V and 2 bases from J; bases unmatched to any gene: 2. DNA of the CDR3: TGTGCCAGCAGCCAAGGGGACAGGGGACCCTATAATTCACCCCTCCACTTT. Translating it yields CASSQGDRGPYNSPLHF.

This clonotype was counted at least ten times. The chain carries TRBV29-1 and TRBJ1-1, with TRBD1 matching 8 bases. The germline V gene encodes CDR1 SQVTM and CDR2 ANQGSEA. V dropped 7 bases and J dropped 1; count of bases not matched to a gene: 8. This CDR3 region has 14 residues. The CDR3 bases are TGCAGCGCCCAAGACGGGACAGGGAACACTGAAGCTTTCTTT. This translates into CSAQDGTGNTEAFF. Full variable domain (outside the CDR3, taken from reference TRBV29-1 and TRBJ1-1): SAVISQKPSRDICQRGTSLTIQCQVDSQVTMMFWYRQQPGQSLTLIATANQGSEATYESGFVIDKFPISRPNLTFSTLTVSNMSPEDSSIYLCSAQDGTGNTEAFFGQGTRLTVV.

The V gene is TRBV7-2, the J gene TRBJ2-1, with D possibly TRBD1 on 5 matching bases. Germline lookup yields CDR1 SGHTA and CDR2 FQGNSA. V lost 0 bases to trimming and J lost 7 bases, with 13 bases between them. CDR3 length: 15 amino acids. For the CDR3, the DNA is TGTGCCAGCAGCTTAGCACTCCTCAGGGAAAATGAGCAGTTCTTC. Protein: CASSLALLRENEQFF.

This clonotype was recorded many times. J is TRBJ1-6 and V is TRBV20-1; D not resolved. Germline V gives CDR1 DFQATT, CDR2 SNEGSKA (reference sequence). With 4 bases removed from V and 4 bases from J, the gap between germline ends came to 14 bases. The CDR3 has 15 amino acids. CDR3 nucleotide sequence: TGCAGTGCTATAGAAACTAGAGGTTATAATTCACCCCTCCACTTT. It translates to CSAIETRGYNSPLHF.

CDR3 coding DNA: TGTGCCAGCAGCCAACCACGGACAGGGGGCAACGAGCAGTACTTC. Translation gives CASSQPRTGGNEQYF. The V and J genes are TRBV4-2 and TRBJ2-7, with TRBD1 identical over 11 bases. Losses at the gene ends were 2 bases for V and 5 bases for J; bases not matched to a gene: 5. Germline V gene lookup returns CDR1 LGHNA and CDR2 YNFKEQ. This CDR3 is built from 15 residues.

This clonotype was seen a handful of times. The V call is TRBV20-1, the J call TRBJ2-2; 10 positions match TRBD2. Trimming cost V 2 bases and J 1 base; bases outside gene matches: 10. The CDR3 is made up of 18 amino acids. Germline CDR1 DFQATT, CDR2 SNEGSKA (reference sequence). The CDR3 region is CSARFRSSGGLNTGELFF. In DNA, the CDR3 is TGCAGTGCTAGATTCCGATCTAGCGGGGGCCTGAACACCGGGGAGCTGTTTTTT.

V usage is TRBV24-1 and J usage is TRBJ1-5; D possibly corresponds to TRBD1 (6 bases). The CDR3 consists of 17 residues. Looked up from germline, CDR1 is KGHDR and CDR2 is SFDVKD. V was clipped by 4 bases and J by 0 bases, with 15 bases between them. Written as DNA, the CDR3 is TGTGCCACCAGTGACTCCCGGGACAAATATAGCAATCAGCCCCAGCATTTT. Amino acid sequence: CATSDSRDKYSNQPQHF.

This clonotype was counted between two and nine times. The CDR3 loop is CASSQHTRYGTQYF. In DNA form, the CDR3 reads TGCGCCAGCAGCCAACACACGAGATACGGTACGCAGTATTTT. This chain joins TRBV4-3 and TRBJ2-3; D unresolved. CDR3 length: 14 residues. CDR1 and CDR2 (germline): LGHNA, YSLEER. V was shortened by 2 bases and J by 8 bases, with 14 bases between the two germline ends.

The chain joins TRBV10-3 to TRBJ2-3; 8 nucleotides line up with TRBD1. Germline lookup yields CDR1 ENHRY and CDR2 SYGVKD. The V segment lost 6 bases and the J segment 3 bases; nucleotides outside the gene matches: 8. This CDR3 comprises 15 residues. In nucleotides, the CDR3 is TGTGCCATCAGGAAGGGACAGGCGCTTACAGATACGCAGTATTTT. It translates to CAIRKGQALTDTQYF.

The chain has TRBV5-5 and TRBJ2-7, with a weak D call TRBD2 (6 bases). The CDR3 sequence is 15 residues long. CDR1 is SGHKS, CDR2 YYEKEE, per germline (reference sequence). Trimming took 4 bases from V and 7 from J, leaving 21 bases between them. This CDR3 is CASSPRSGGNGEQYF. CDR3 nucleotides: TGTGCCAGCAGCCCCCGGTCGGGCGGGAATGGTGAGCAGTACTTC.

This clonotype has a count of ten or more. A read error may produce the germline difference seen at one junction end. The J gene is TRBJ2-5, the V gene TRBV12-3 or TRBV12-4; 7 bases fit TRBD1. The length of the CDR3 is 13 residues. The CDR3 reads CASGQDNQKTQYF. The CDR3 bases are TGTGCCAGCGGACAGGATAACCAAAAGACCCAGTACTTC.

This clonotype came up a few times. CDR3 nucleotides: TGTGCCAGCAGTGAGACAGGTTACGAGCAGTACTTC. It yields the protein CASSETGYEQYF. V usage is TRBV6-1 and J usage is TRBJ2-7; tentative D call: TRBD1 (6 bases). The CDR3 spans 12 residues. Germline V gives CDR1 MNHNS, CDR2 SASEGT. Trimming took off 3 bases at V and 4 bases at J, with 7 bases between the two ends.

This clonotype was found a few times. The rearrangement joins TRBV15 to TRBJ2-6, with a possible D match to TRBD1 (5 bases). The germline V gene encodes CDR1 LNHNV and CDR2 YYDKDF (reference sequence). The CDR3 sequence is 17 residues long. Trimming cost V 0 bases and J 0 bases, with 9 bases left between them. CDR3 in amino acids: CATSREAGNSGANVLTF. DNA for the CDR3: TGTGCCACCAGCAGAGAGGCAGGGAACTCTGGGGCCAACGTCCTGACTTTC.

CDR3 nucleotide sequence: TGTGCCAGCAGCTCGACCCGGACAGGGCCCATCTATGGCTACACCTTC. It is translated as CASSSTRTGPIYGYTF. V usage is TRBV7-8 and J usage is TRBJ1-2; TRBD1 matches 8 bases. CDR1 and CDR2 (germline): SGHVS, FQNEAQ. The CDR3 loop spans 16 amino acids. V was pared by 4 bases and J by 4 bases, with 11 bases of the junction left unmatched.

The rearrangement links TRBV11-2 to TRBJ2-5; TRBD1 matches 7 bases. The CDR3 is made up of 14 amino acids. V shed 1 base, J shed 5 bases, and the junction held 4 bases outside the gene matches. Germline CDR1 is SGHAT and CDR2 is FQNNGV. CDR3 sequence: CASSLAGTAETQYF. CDR3 in DNA: TGTGCCAGCAGCTTAGCCGGGACAGCGGAGACCCAGTACTTC.

The chain uses TRBV5-1 and TRBJ2-3; 13 bases line up with TRBD2. V was clipped by 3 bases and J by 5 bases; unmatched bases: 3. Germline V gives CDR1 SGHRS, CDR2 YFSETQ. The CDR3 sequence is 15 residues long. This CDR3 is CASSSGLAGIDTQYF. The DNA of the CDR3 is TGCGCCAGCAGCTCGGGACTAGCGGGAATAGATACGCAGTATTTT.

J is TRBJ2-2 and V is TRBV27; 10 bases align to TRBD2. CDR1 is MNHEY, CDR2 SMNVEV, per germline (reference sequence). After removal of 4 bases from V and 7 bases from J, the junction contained 6 bases not matched to a gene. This CDR3 has 15 residues. The CDR3 DNA follows: TGTGCCAGCAGTTACGAGCGGGAGGGCCTCGGGGAGCTGTTTTTT. Its protein is CASSYEREGLGELFF.